This T cell receptor (beta chain) was identified during a study of cytomegalovirus exposure and HLA in healthy donors. At the level of the study: The same platform was used for the 120 validation repertoires and the roughly 720 first-cohort repertoires, a later analysis reported.

The CDR3 length is 14 residues. V shed 2 bases, J shed 8 bases, and the junction held 8 bases outside the gene matches. Germline lookup yields CDR1 SGHVS and CDR2 FNYEAQ. Data came from immunoSEQ multiplex PCR; TCRdb stores just in-frame clones and leaves some out. The sample shows 160,000 or so clones, 85% to 90% of them seen only once. This clonotype was sampled from a woman aged 30 to 39 in good health and CMV-seronegative. Sequenced sample: PBMCs. The V and J genes are TRBV7-6 and TRBJ1-2, with 7 positions matching TRBD1. As DNA, the CDR3 is TGTGCCAGCAGCTTAATTTATCAGGGGGACGGCTACACCTTC. Amino acid sequence: CASSLIYQGDGYTF.